These T cell receptor beta chains were read from a single sample in a study of blood T cell repertoires in COVID-19. Profiling relied on immunoSEQ multiplex PCR, and the TCRdb table lists in-frame clones only, not all of them. The data hold tens of thousands of clones, with around nine tenths observed a single time. Material for sequencing was peripheral blood. All receptors derive from a woman older than 75 with active or convalescent COVID-19. CDR3s include the opening cysteine and the closing phenylalanine or tryptophan. A D gene is named only where the DNA matches it firmly. Size is stated for part of the rows, as once, few or many counts, or as a class when the clone is expanded.

>-|TRBV6-5|TRBJ2-7|TRBD1
TGTGCCAGCAGTTGGGACAGGGCCATCTCCTACGAGCAGTACTTC
CASSWDRAISYEQYF
>-|TRBV4-2|TRBJ2-5|TRBD2
TGTGCCAGCAGCCAAGATGGGACTACCCAAGAGACCCAGTACTTC
CASSQDGTTQETQYF
>-|TRBV9|TRBJ2-7|-
TGTGCCAGCAGCGTACAGGGGTCGGATCGCGAGCAGTACTTC
CASSVQGSDREQYF
>-|TRBV7-6|TRBJ2-5|-
TGTGCCAGCAGCTCCCTGGGGAGTCTCCAAGAGACCCAGTACTTC
CASSSLGSLQETQYF
>-|TRBV5-4|TRBJ2-1|TRBD2
TGTGCCAGCAGCGGTGGACTAGGCTCCTACAATGAGCAGTTCTTC
CASSGGLGSYNEQFF
>-|TRBV6-5|TRBJ2-2|-
TGTGCCAGCAGTCGCTGGGGGCCCACCGGGGAGCTGTTTTTT
CASSRWGPTGELFF
>-|TRBV5-1|TRBJ1-1|-
TGCGCCAGCGGACCCCAGGGTTCCGTGATAGCTGAAGCTTTCTTT
CASGPQGSVIAEAFF
>once|TRBV9|TRBJ1-6|-
TGTGCCAGCAGCGCCCTCCCGAATTCACCCCTCCACTTT
CASSALPNSPLHF
>-|TRBV18|TRBJ1-1|TRBD1
TGTGCCAGCTCACCACCTTCAGGTACAGGGGGAATGAACACTGAAGCTTTCTTT
CASSPPSGTGGMNTEAFF
>few|TRBV5-5|TRBJ1-6|TRBD1
TGTGCCAGCAGCTGGGGACAGGGGGCTTCCTATAATTCACCCCTCCACTTT
CASSWGQGASYNSPLHF
>-|TRBV19|TRBJ1-2|TRBD1
TGTGCCAGCCGGGACAGGGGGAATGGCTACACCTTC
CASRDRGNGYTF
>-|TRBV23-1|TRBJ1-6|TRBD1
TGCGCCAGCGGATTGGACAGGGCTAGCTCCTATAATTCACCCCTCCACTTT
CASGLDRASSYNSPLHF
>-|TRBV29-1|TRBJ1-4|-
TGCAGCGTGAGGGGGACACGCAATAATGAAAAACTGTTTTTT
CSVRGTRNNEKLFF
>-|TRBV2|TRBJ2-2|TRBD2
TGTGCCAGCGCCTTAGCGGGAGGCACCGGGGAGCTGTTTTTT
CASALAGGTGELFF
>-|TRBV5-1|TRBJ2-7|TRBD2
TGCGCCAGCAGCGCCACTAGCGGGAGCGTTTACGAGCAGTACTTC
CASSATSGSVYEQYF
>-|TRBV5-4|TRBJ2-1|-
TGTGCCAGCAGCTTCCCGGGACTTTACAATGAGCAGTTCTTC
CASSFPGLYNEQFF
>once|TRBV6-1|TRBJ1-5|-
TGTGCCAGCAGTGAAGCCCTAAGTGGACAGAGGGTTGGGCAGCCCCAGCATTTT
CASSEALSGQRVGQPQHF
>-|TRBV7-2|TRBJ2-3|-
TGTGCCAGCAGCTTAGTCGAGCTTGGTACGCAGTATTTT
CASSLVELGTQYF
>-|TRBV9|TRBJ2-5|TRBD1
TGTGCCAGCAGCCCACCCATGACAGGGCCCCAAGAGACCCAGTACTTC
CASSPPMTGPQETQYF
>-|TRBV18|TRBJ1-4|TRBD1
TGTGCCAGCTCACCACCGACAGGGATGGAAAAACTGTTTTTT
CASSPPTGMEKLFF